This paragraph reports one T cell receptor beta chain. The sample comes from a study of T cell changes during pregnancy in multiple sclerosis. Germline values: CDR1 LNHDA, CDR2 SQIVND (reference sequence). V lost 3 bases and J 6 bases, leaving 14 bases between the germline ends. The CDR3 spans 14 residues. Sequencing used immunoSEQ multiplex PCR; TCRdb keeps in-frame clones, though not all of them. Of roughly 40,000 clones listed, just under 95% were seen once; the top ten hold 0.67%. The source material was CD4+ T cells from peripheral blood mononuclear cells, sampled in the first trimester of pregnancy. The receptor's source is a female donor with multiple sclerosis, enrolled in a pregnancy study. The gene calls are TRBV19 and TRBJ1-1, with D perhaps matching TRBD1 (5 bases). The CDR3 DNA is TGTGCCAGTAGTATGGCCCCAGGGCAAGCTGAAGCTTTCTTT. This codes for CASSMAPGQAEAFF.